This T cell receptor (beta chain) emerged from a study of blood T cell repertoires in COVID-19. For the study at large: COVID-19 samples, acute and convalescent, were from the United States, Italy and Spain. In each case, the material was cDNA or gDNA derived from T cells, B-cell-depleted T cells, or PBMCs.

V dropped 3 bases and J dropped 6; count of bases not matched to a gene: 9. The CDR3 spans 17 residues. Germline V gene lookup returns CDR1 LGHNA and CDR2 YSLEER. Methods used by the authors: Researchers report that nucleated cell counts were estimated from reference gene primer amplification. Method: immunoSEQ multiplex PCR; TCRdb's copy keeps in-frame clones and lacks some. V, J and clone size reflect that table, while D and trimming were determined from the DNA. The profile covers about 210,000 clones, with 83% appearing a single time and roughly 2.7% taken by the ten largest. The sequence derives from a woman aged 40 to 50 with active or convalescent COVID-19. V is TRBV4-3 and J is TRBJ2-2; 11 bases agree with TRBD2. Sequencing input: peripheral blood. Here the CDR3 reads CASSHDLAGGEAGELFF. Written as DNA, the CDR3 is TGCGCCAGCAGCCACGACCTAGCGGGGGGCGAGGCCGGGGAGCTGTTTTTT.